This T cell receptor beta chain was identified in a study of shared clonotypes between healthy human individuals. Clones were sequenced by immunoSEQ multiplex PCR, and TCRdb holds only the in-frame ones, with some missing. The sample lists about 990,000 clones, about 80% occurring once. This clone was picked up many times. This CDR3 is built from 14 residues. V was trimmed by 6 bases and J by 3 bases, leaving 14 bases between them. Germline CDR1 reads ENHRY; CDR2 reads SYGVKD. The rearrangement uses TRBV10-3 and TRBJ1-1; D not resolved. The sequenced sample was memory CD4+ T cells from PBMCs. Subset given: CD45RA-negative fraction. The clonotype originates from a man aged 18 to 29 in good health. Some clones in this sample may be carry-over from other donors' samples. The DNA for the CDR3 is TGTGCCATCAGAGGGTTGGGGTGGGACACTGAAGCTTTCTTT. Its translation: CAIRGLGWDTEAFF.